Following are 13 T cell receptor beta chains from one sample sequenced in a study of shared clonotypes between healthy human individuals. Only in-frame clones appear in the TCRdb table, and some are missing; sequencing was by immunoSEQ multiplex PCR. The sample carries hundreds of thousands of clones, about 96% recorded once. The specimen was naive CD4+ T cells sorted from blood. As for subset: CD45RA+ positively selected. The receptors here all came from a woman in her 30s in good health.

The V gene is TRBV5-1, the J gene TRBJ2-1; 8 bases are a match to TRBD2. The ends lost 4 bases at V and 7 bases at J; junction bases unmatched: 10. The CDR3 contains 15 residues. Germline CDR1 SGHRS, CDR2 YFSETQ. The CDR3 DNA follows: TGCGCCAGCAGCCAGAGCGGGAGACGTGTGAATGAGCAGTTCTTC. This translates into CASSQSGRRVNEQFF.

This chain joins TRBV27 and TRBJ1-3; no clear D. The CDR3 has 16 amino acids. Germline CDR1 MNHEY, CDR2 SMNVEV (reference sequence). The V gene lost 5 bases and the J gene lost 2 bases, with 16 bases spanning the gap. The CDR3 reads CASSQTSGLAGNTIYF. In DNA form, the CDR3 reads TGTGCCAGCAGTCAGACCTCAGGTTTGGCTGGAAACACCATATATTTT.

The chain links TRBV19 to TRBJ1-4, with D hard to call. Germline assignment: CDR1 LNHDA and CDR2 SQIVND (reference sequence). This CDR3 contains 13 residues. The V end lost 5 bases, the J end lost 8 bases, and 12 bases lay between the germline ends. CDR3 in DNA: TGTGCCAGTAGTTCGGCTTGGAAGGAAAAACTGTTTTTT. Translated: CASSSAWKEKLFF.

The chain has TRBV6-6 and TRBJ2-7; D may match TRBD1 or TRBD2 (5 bases each). CDR1 and CDR2 from the germline V gene are MNHNY and SVGAGI (reference sequence). The CDR3 has 16 amino acids. V was clipped by 2 bases and J by 3 bases, with 17 bases between them. This chain's CDR3 is CASSYARPPGSYEQYF. As DNA, the CDR3 is TGTGCCAGCAGTTACGCCCGGCCTCCAGGGAGCTACGAGCAGTACTTC.

This clone was recorded only once. The chain carries TRBV29-1 and TRBJ2-7; TRBD1 matches at 7 bases. CDR3 length: 15 amino acids. The J segment lost 2 bases and the V segment lost 8 bases, leaving 15 bases of the junction unmatched. Germline V CDR1 and CDR2: SQVTM, ANQGSEA. DNA for the CDR3: TGCAGCACTACGGGACAGAGCGGTATGGCCTACGAGCAGTACTTC. This codes for CSTTGQSGMAYEQYF.

Points on this clone: The same CDR3 also results from other DNA sequences found in this sample. This rearrangement joins TRBV5-4 to TRBJ2-2, with no clear D. The V gene's germline CDR1 is SGHNT and CDR2 YYREEE (reference sequence). This CDR3 spans 14 amino acids. V was pared by 0 bases and J by 5 bases, with 8 bases between. The chain's CDR3 is CASSLALGTGELFF. For the CDR3, the DNA is TGTGCCAGCAGCTTGGCTTTGGGAACCGGGGAGCTGTTTTTT.

This sequence joins TRBV5-6 and TRBJ1-2; D remains unclear. V gave up 4 bases and J gave up 6 bases, with 19 bases separating them. The CDR3 runs to 15 residues. Germline V gives CDR1 SGHDT, CDR2 YYEEEE. The CDR3 loop is CASSPMEGFRHGYTF. Here the CDR3 DNA reads TGTGCCAGCAGCCCCATGGAAGGGTTTCGTCATGGCTACACCTTC.

This clone appeared a few times. A junction boundary mismatches the germline segment, possibly from a read error. The chain has TRBV11-3 and TRBJ2-7; TRBD2 might be the D (7 bases). The CDR3 runs to 12 residues. From germline, CDR1 is SGHNT and CDR2 YENEEA. CDR3: CASSFGRGPGSF. The CDR3 nucleotides read TGTGCCAGCAGCTTTGGGCGGGGGCCCGGGAGCTTC.

The chain combines TRBV25-1 with TRBJ1-1; TRBD1 matches 7 bases. V gave up 5 bases and J gave up 0 bases; unmatched junction bases: 6. Germline loops: CDR1 MGHDK, CDR2 SYGVNS. The CDR3 sequence is 15 residues long. CDR3 loop: CASSSYRGVNTEAFF. CDR3 bases: TGTGCCAGCAGTAGTTACAGGGGAGTGAACACTGAAGCTTTCTTT.

Comment on this clone: Different DNA sequences within this sample yield the same CDR3. The chain is built from TRBV18 and TRBJ2-5; maybe TRBD1 (5 bases). CDR1 is KGHSH and CDR2 is LQKENI in the germline V gene. With 3 bases removed from V and 1 base from J, the gap between germline ends came to 6 bases. This CDR3 is built from 13 residues. CDR3 sequence (DNA): TGTGCCAGCTCACCGCAGGGCCAAGAGACCCAGTACTTC. As protein: CASSPQGQETQYF.

This clone was counted a single time. The gene calls are TRBV6-6 and TRBJ2-5; D unresolved. The J call may be wrong; the DNA end is better matched by TRBJ2-7. Germline lookup yields CDR1 MNHNY and CDR2 SVGAGI (reference sequence). This CDR3 contains 11 residues. DNA for the CDR3: TGTGCCAGCAGTTTCTTATCCGAGCAGTACTTC. Protein product: CASSFLSEQYF.

This clone was seen a handful of times. The J gene is TRBJ2-7, the V gene TRBV7-9; the D is unclear. Trimming pared 5 bases from V and 1 base from J, leaving 9 bases between. The CDR3 is 13 residues long. CDR1 and CDR2 (germline): SEHNR, FQNEAQ (reference sequence). The DNA of the CDR3 is TGTGCCAGCAGCCAAGACGGGTCCTACGAGCAGTACTTC. Translating it yields CASSQDGSYEQYF.

CDR3 bases: TGTGCCAGCTCACCAACTAGAACAGGGGAACATGAAAAACTGTTTTTT. Its translation is CASSPTRTGEHEKLFF. The chain couples TRBV18 to TRBJ1-4, with 7 bases identical to TRBD1. CDR1 KGHSH and CDR2 LQKENI come from the germline V gene. With 2 bases clipped from V and 6 bases from J, the junction kept 9 bases outside the gene matches. The length of the CDR3 is 16 residues.